This T cell receptor (beta chain) is from a study of early T cells in non-severe SARS-CoV-2 infection (dated by TCRdb to about 2021). The study in broad terms: TCR sequencing used bulk RNA from unsorted whole blood, so alpha and beta chains could not be paired. General conclusions and limits of the study: VDJdb matching was skewed toward anti-spike CD8 responses and likely underestimated virus-specific expansions, missing private and CD4 specificities.

In the germline V gene, CDR1 corresponds to KGHSH and CDR2 to LQKENI. The germline V end is reduced by 2 bases and the J end by 8 bases; junction bases left unmatched: 5. The CDR3 covers 14 residues, taking in both the cysteine and the phenylalanine. The retained sequence is limited to the CDR3, 42 bases, with the frame set at the first base. This clonotype was seen a handful of times. Its antigen is not yet known. There are no base qualities to consult, and no much larger clone falls within one base. Libraries were constructed by 5' RACE. Sequencing was carried out with a NextSeq 500. The TCR library protocol attached unique molecular identifiers to individual cDNA molecules to correct for sequencing error and PCR bias. Both TCR alpha and beta chains were sequenced, and tight co-correlation was observed between alpha and beta sequence abundances in each sample. As for how the authors treated the data: Decombinator V4 was used to annotate the V gene, J gene and CDR3 of the TCR sequences. TCRs were defined as expanded if a significant change between any two time points was detected under a Poisson model with p below 0.0001. Abundances of TCRs were expressed as counts per million after normalisation to the total number of TCRs sequenced in each sample. TRAV1-2 paired with TRAJ12, TRAJ20 or TRAJ33 defined MAIT TCRs, while TRAV10 paired with TRAJ18 defined iNKT TCRs. A search of VDJdb, accessed on 1 November 2021, was run for TCRs annotated to CMV, EBV and SARS-CoV-2, with TCRs annotated for multiple antigens excluded. The public reads were run again by TCRdb, first through fastp at Q25 and then through MiXCR, and only productive beta chains were kept. Each record represents a unique CDR3 protein, reported with the most common genes and DNA among its rows. TCRdb assigned the V and J calls; the authors' analysis was not used. This sample is represented by approximately 50,000 distinct CDR3 sequences; 8% to 10% of them were singletons. Of the sample, roughly 4% is held by the ten largest clones.

A case-control design nested within a healthcare worker cohort in London, UK, was used, with weekly nasopharyngeal swab PCR tests and blood sampling performed. Healthcare workers were enrolled in the week of the UK lockdown, from 23 to 31 March 2020, and were followed every week for up to roughly 16 weeks. This TCR was recovered from an adult who was a healthcare worker with PCR-confirmed SARS-CoV-2 infection or an uninfected control (not recorded which). The receptor chain draws on TRBV18 and TRBJ2-1, and TRBD2 matches 8 of the central bases. Material: whole blood. Read as DNA, the sequence is TGTGCCAGCTCACCATCTGGACTAGCCTATGAGCAGTTCTTC. Its product reads: CASSPSGLAYEQFF.